The TCR beta chain described here comes from a study of blood T cell repertoires in COVID-19. Overall study context: Italy, Spain and the United States were the sources of the convalescent and acute COVID-19 samples. Nucleic acid was either cDNA or gDNA, and it came from T cells, B-cell-depleted T cells, or PBMCs.

Original data processing: Reference gene primers were amplified, and this amplification served to estimate nucleated cell counts. Some clones are missing from TCRdb's copy, which holds only in-frame ones; the method was immunoSEQ multiplex PCR. V, J and clone size reflect that table, while D and trimming were determined from the DNA. Of tens of thousands of clones detected, roughly 80% appear once; the ten largest clones hold approximately 5.1%. CDR1 is MDHEN, CDR2 SYDVKM, per germline. Trimming left V 5 bases short and J 2 bases short, with 17 bases between. The CDR3 runs 16 residues. This TCR came from a woman older than 75 with active or convalescent COVID-19. What was sequenced was peripheral blood. The chain is built from TRBV28 and TRBJ2-3; TRBD2 is a possible D gene (6 bases). CDR3 sequence reads: CASSLSGTYLTDTQYF. CDR3 DNA: TGTGCCAGCAGTCTTTCTGGGACTTACCTCACAGATACGCAGTATTTT.